Below are 23 T cell receptor beta chains sequenced from a single sample in a study of blood T cells in healthy people across ages. The second PCR ran about 6 to 11 cycles with a sample-barcoded 5' primer and J-beta primers. A single record per CDR3 protein comes from TCRdb applying MiXCR to the 5' RACE reads. The sample yields hundreds of thousands of distinct CDR3 sequences, roughly 60% seen once. Sequencing was performed on blood. The source is a man aged 30 to 39 in good health.

V gene TRBV4-3 combines with J gene TRBJ2-5, with D unclear. CDR3 length: 13 residues. V lost 5 bases and J lost 11, with 18 bases in between. Germline V lookup: CDR1 LGHNA, CDR2 YSLEER. CDR3 region: CASSAFGYNEQYF. The CDR3 DNA is TGCGCCAGCAGCGCCTTCGGGTACAATGAGCAGTACTTC.

The chain recombines TRBV7-2 with TRBJ2-6; 9 bases agree with TRBD1. CDR3 length: 20 residues. The germline CDR1 and CDR2 sequences are SGHTA and FQGNSA. With V trimmed by 5 bases and J by 1 base, 15 bases remained unmatched. The CDR3 sequence: CASSLYPGQGIGSGANVLTF. The CDR3 coding sequence is TGTGCCAGCAGCCTGTACCCGGGACAGGGCATAGGATCTGGGGCCAACGTCCTGACTTTC. The variable domain in full, completed from reference TRBV7-2 and TRBJ2-6, reads GAGVSQSPSNKVTEKGKDVELRCDPISGHTALYWYRQSLGQGLEFLIYFQGNSAPDKSGLPSDRFSAERTGGSVSTLTIQRTQQEDSAVYLCASSLYPGQGIGSGANVLTFGAGSRLTVL.

The chain has TRBV9 and TRBJ2-1; D might be TRBD1 or TRBD2, each matching 5 bases. Trimming left V 0 bases short and J 0 bases short, with 13 bases between. The CDR3 is 17 residues long. CDR1 and CDR2 (germline): SGDLS, YYNGEE. CDR3 region: CASSVGWERGSYNEQFF. The CDR3 nucleotides read TGTGCCAGCAGCGTAGGCTGGGAGAGGGGCTCCTACAATGAGCAGTTCTTC.

V is TRBV20-1 and J is TRBJ2-7, with D unresolved. Germline V lookup: CDR1 DFQATT, CDR2 SNEGSKA (reference sequence). The CDR3 contains 13 residues. V lost 3 bases to trimming and J lost 0 bases, with 9 bases between them. CDR3 loop: CSARTQSSYEQYF. DNA of the CDR3: TGCAGTGCTAGGACGCAGAGCTCCTACGAGCAGTACTTC.

J is TRBJ2-5 and V is TRBV28; 7 bases are shared with TRBD2. The J call may be incorrect, as the DNA end agrees better with TRBJ2-7. Per the germline V gene, CDR1 is MDHEN and CDR2 is SYDVKM. The CDR3 covers 14 residues. CDR3 sequence: CASKRSGSFDEQYF. In nucleotides, the CDR3 is TGTGCCAGCAAACGTAGCGGGTCGTTCGACGAGCAGTACTTC.

The chain is built from TRBV7-2 and TRBJ2-3, with D perhaps TRBD2 (5 bases). The CDR3 is 14 residues long. V was trimmed by 5 bases and J by 2 bases, leaving 11 bases between them. The germline V gene has CDR1 SGHTA and CDR2 FQGNSA. The CDR3 is CASSRLAVTDTQYF. The CDR3 DNA is TGTGCCAGCAGCCGTCTAGCAGTCACAGATACGCAGTATTTT.

This chain joins TRBV11-2 and TRBJ2-7; 14 positions agree with TRBD2. This CDR3 contains 15 residues. Trimming took 4 bases from V and 4 from J; bases not matched to a gene: 3. Germline V gives CDR1 SGHAT, CDR2 FQNNGV. The CDR3 is CASSSTSGRVYEQYF. The DNA of the CDR3 is TGTGCCAGCAGCTCGACTAGCGGGAGGGTTTACGAGCAGTACTTC.

This clonotype is a singleton in its sample. The chain has TRBV5-1 and TRBJ1-1, with 12 nucleotides matching TRBD1. The CDR3 covers 14 residues. After removal of 7 bases from V and 7 bases from J, the junction contained 8 bases not matched to a gene. The V gene's germline CDR1 is SGHRS and CDR2 YFSETQ. The CDR3, as DNA: TGCGCCAGCTCCCAGGGACAGGGGGCTTTTGAAGCTTTCTTT. This gives the protein CASSQGQGAFEAFF.

CDR3 coding DNA: TGTGCCACCTTTAACGGGACATGGAACGAAGCTTCTAGAAATCAGCCCCAGCATTTT. Translating gives CATFNGTWNEASRNQPQHF. This chain links TRBV14 with TRBJ1-5; tentatively, D is TRBD1 (6 bases). CDR1 is SGHDN, CDR2 FVKESK, per germline. The V end lost 10 bases, the J end lost 4 bases, and 32 bases lay between the germline ends. This CDR3 spans 19 amino acids.

The chain uses TRBV4-1 and TRBJ2-1; D is ambiguous. This CDR3 contains 13 residues. V was shortened by 3 bases and J by 7 bases, with 10 bases between the two germline ends. Germline lookup yields CDR1 MGHRA and CDR2 YSYEKL. CDR3 protein: CASSQEVWNEQFF. The CDR3 bases are TGCGCCAGCAGCCAGGAAGTCTGGAATGAGCAGTTCTTC.

Written as DNA, the CDR3 is TGTGCCACCAGCCCTCAAGGGGGACAGGTTTCCGAGCAGTACTTC. The encoded protein is CATSPQGGQVSEQYF. The V and J genes are TRBV15 and TRBJ2-7; 8 nucleotides match TRBD1. The ends lost 5 bases at V and 6 bases at J; junction bases unmatched: 12. Per germline, CDR1 LNHNV and CDR2 YYDKDF (reference sequence). The CDR3 has 15 amino acids.

The chain carries TRBV7-2 and TRBJ1-2; 10 nucleotides agree with TRBD1. The V and J ends lost 3 bases and 3 bases, in that order; junction bases with no gene match: 4. There are 15 residues in the CDR3. The germline V gene has CDR1 SGHTA and CDR2 FQGNSA. This CDR3 is CASSLRGQGHYGYTF. CDR3 nucleotide sequence: TGTGCCAGCAGCTTGCGGGGACAGGGGCACTATGGCTACACCTTC.

V is TRBV4-2 and J is TRBJ2-3; possibly TRBD2 for D (5 bases). The V and J ends lost 1 base and 3 bases respectively, with 5 bases between them. The CDR3 runs to 13 residues. Germline CDR1 LGHNA, CDR2 YNFKEQ. The CDR3 protein is CASSQGETDTQYF. DNA of the CDR3: TGTGCCAGCAGCCAAGGGGAGACAGATACGCAGTATTTT.

The chain uses TRBV20-1 and TRBJ1-1; D uncertain. Between the trimmed V and J ends, which lost 3 bases and 0 bases, there was a span of 8 bases. The V gene's germline CDR1 is DFQATT and CDR2 SNEGSKA (reference sequence). The CDR3 length is 13 residues. CDR3 nucleotides: TGCAGTGCTAGTAGGGAAATGAACACTGAAGCTTTCTTT. Its translation is CSASREMNTEAFF.

This clonotype was found a few times. V usage is TRBV4-2 and J usage is TRBJ1-2, with a tentative D call TRBD1 (5 bases). CDR3 length: 13 residues. Trimming left V 0 bases short and J 4 bases short, with 6 bases between. Germline V gene data show CDR1 as LGHNA and CDR2 as YNFKEQ. The CDR3 bases are TGTGCCAGCAGCCAAGAAGGGACCTATGGCTACACCTTC. The encoded protein is CASSQEGTYGYTF.

This clonotype occurred many times. The rearrangement uses TRBV20-1 and TRBJ1-5, with D perhaps matching TRBD1 (5 bases). Germline V gene lookup returns CDR1 DFQATT and CDR2 SNEGSKA (reference sequence). The V end lost 3 bases, the J end lost 2 bases, and 5 bases lay between the germline ends. The CDR3 spans 12 residues. The CDR3 is CSASRGNQPQHF. In nucleotides, the CDR3 is TGCAGTGCTAGCAGGGGCAATCAGCCCCAGCATTTT.

This clonotype appeared once. The J gene is TRBJ1-1, the V gene TRBV5-8, with 7 bases identical to TRBD1. Looked up from germline, CDR1 is SGHTS and CDR2 is YDEGEE. The CDR3 loop spans 15 amino acids. Trimming removed 4 bases from V and 4 bases from J; junction bases left unmatched: 10. The CDR3 region is CASSIDREVSTEAFF. The DNA of the CDR3 is TGTGCCAGCAGCATTGACAGGGAAGTTAGCACTGAAGCTTTCTTT.

This chain uses TRBV9 with TRBJ2-6; 7 bases fit TRBD1. After removal of 3 bases from V and 0 bases from J, the junction contained 12 bases not matched to a gene. The CDR3 is made up of 19 amino acids. Per germline, CDR1 SGDLS and CDR2 YYNGEE. The CDR3 loop is CASSGTGTAHLSGANVLTF. The CDR3, as DNA: TGTGCCAGCAGCGGTACCGGGACAGCCCACCTCTCTGGGGCCAACGTCCTGACTTTC. Full variable domain (rest looked up from reference TRBV9 and TRBJ2-6): DSGVTQTPKHLITATGQRVTLRCSPRSGDLSVYWYQQSLDQGLQFLIQYYNGEERAKGNILERFSAQQFPDLHSELNLSSLELGDSALYFCASSGTGTAHLSGANVLTFGAGSRLTVL.

This sequence joins TRBV7-9 and TRBJ1-1; D is uncertain. V shed 1 base and J shed 4 bases, with 4 bases lying between them. Germline CDR1 is SEHNR and CDR2 is FQNEAQ (reference sequence). This CDR3 region has 12 residues. CDR3 DNA: TGTGCCAGCAGCTTAGGTATCACTGAAGCTTTCTTT. Translation gives CASSLGITEAFF.

The chain is built from TRBV20-1 and TRBJ2-3, with D unclear. Per the germline V gene, CDR1 is DFQATT and CDR2 is SNEGSKA (reference sequence). This CDR3 has 13 amino acids. V was cut by 3 bases and J by 0 bases, with 7 bases left in between. The CDR3 nucleotides read TGCAGTGCTAGTAACTACAGCACAGATACGCAGTATTTT. The encoded protein is CSASNYSTDTQYF.

As to this clonotype: A much larger clone lies a single base off, so this may be a read error. The DNA of the CDR3 is TGTGCCGTCAGTGAGCCGGGGGACTACGAGCAGTTCTTC. This encodes CAVSEPGDYEQFF. V is TRBV10-3 and J is TRBJ2-1, with 7 nucleotides matching TRBD2. The CDR3 length is 13 residues. CDR1 is ENHRY and CDR2 is SYGVKD in the germline V gene.

The gene calls are TRBV3-1 and TRBJ1-5; no clear D. The CDR3 contains 13 residues. Germline CDR1 reads LGHDT; CDR2 reads YNNKEL (reference sequence). The V end lost 3 bases, the J end lost 5 bases, and 8 bases lay between the germline ends. The CDR3 bases are TGTGCCAGCAGCCAGATGGTGGATCAGCCCCAGCATTTT. It encodes CASSQMVDQPQHF.

The chain carries TRBV21-1 and TRBJ1-2. TRBV21-1 is a pseudogene locus. The CDR3 is 10 residues long. The CDR3 DNA follows: TGTGCCAGCAGGGTTCACCTGTACACCTTC. This encodes CASRVHLYTF.